The 10 T cell receptor beta chains below come from one sample, sequenced in a study of beta chain features in type 1 diabetes. The study, taken as a whole, reports: TCRB CDR3 length was moderately but significantly reduced in all four CD4+ subsets of Type 1 diabetes patients.

What these receptors recognize is not known. The study reverse transcribed the entire isolated RNA, so it sequenced expressed TCRB transcripts. The repertoire was sequenced with immunoSEQ multiplex PCR; TCRdb's copy has only in-frame clones and lacks some. The sample lists some 350,000 clones, around 10% occurring once. The sequenced sample consisted of central memory CD4+ T cells from blood. These receptors all stem from a man aged 30 to 45 with type 1 diabetes.

This clone showed up many times. The V and J genes are TRBV7-8 and TRBJ1-5; 10 bases agree with TRBD1. Germline loops: CDR1 SGHVS, CDR2 FQNEAQ. The CDR3 length is 15 residues. Unmatched junction bases numbered 6, after V lost 4 bases and J lost 6 bases. Here the CDR3 DNA reads TGTGCCAGCAGCTCCCGGGACAGGGGCTCTCAGCCCCAGCATTTT. Its protein product is CASSSRDRGSQPQHF.

This clone was counted between two and nine times. The rearrangement links TRBV7-9 to TRBJ1-2; D possibly corresponds to TRBD1 (6 bases). CDR3 length equals 16 residues. Germline V gene data show CDR1 as SEHNR and CDR2 as FQNEAQ (reference sequence). V lost 5 bases and J 2 bases, leaving 18 bases between the germline ends. The CDR3 DNA follows: TGTGCCAGCAGCCCAAATCGGGGGCTGGGAAACTATGGCTACACCTTC. Amino acids: CASSPNRGLGNYGYTF.

The rearrangement links TRBV7-8 to TRBJ2-3; 11 bases fit TRBD2. CDR3 length: 16 amino acids. The germline V gene encodes CDR1 SGHVS and CDR2 FQNEAQ. V was pared by 4 bases and J by 0 bases, with 3 bases of the junction left unmatched. CDR3 nucleotide sequence: TGTGCCAGCAGCTCCCGGACTAGCGGGAGCACAGATACGCAGTATTTT. It specifies CASSSRTSGSTDTQYF.

This clone was observed a handful of times. The chain is built from TRBV28 and TRBJ1-2; D not certain. CDR3 length: 14 residues. Trimming left V 2 bases short and J 2 bases short, with 9 bases between. Germline CDR1 is MDHEN and CDR2 is SYDVKM. The DNA for the CDR3 is TGTGCCAGCAGTTTAGGGAGGGTGAACTATGGCTACACCTTC. Its protein is CASSLGRVNYGYTF.

DNA for the CDR3: TGTGCCAGCTCAACGATGAACAGGGGCACCGCGAACACTGAAGCTTTCTTT. The encoded protein is CASSTMNRGTANTEAFF. The chain carries TRBV18 and TRBJ1-1, with 7 bases fitting TRBD1. Per germline, CDR1 KGHSH and CDR2 LQKENI. There are 17 residues in the CDR3. Trimming at V came to 5 bases and at J to 1 base, leaving 13 bases not matched to a gene.

This clone has ten or more counts. The chain has TRBV27 and TRBJ1-4; the D is unclear. The CDR3 covers 15 residues. The germline gives CDR1 MNHEY, CDR2 SMNVEV (reference sequence). V shed 0 bases and J shed 7 bases, with 12 bases lying between them. CDR3 residues: CASSLSRQKGEKLFF. CDR3 coding DNA: TGTGCCAGCAGTTTATCGAGGCAGAAGGGTGAAAAACTGTTTTTT. The full variable domain, completed using reference TRBV27 and TRBJ1-4, is EAQVTQNPRYLITVTGKKLTVTCSQNMNHEYMSWYRQDPGLGLRQIYYSMNVEVTDKGDVPEGYKVSRKEKRNFPLILESPSPNQTSLYFCASSLSRQKGEKLFFGSGTQLSVL.

This chain connects TRBV7-2 to TRBJ1-1; possibly TRBD1 for D (6 bases). V was clipped by 6 bases and J by 5 bases, with 19 bases between them. The CDR3 length is 15 residues. The germline gives CDR1 SGHTA, CDR2 FQGNSA. Written as DNA, the CDR3 is TGTGCCAGCAGACCCCCAGGGGATTTGGGAACTGAAGCTTTCTTT. This encodes CASRPPGDLGTEAFF.

This clone was seen more than once but under ten times. V is TRBV29-1 and J is TRBJ2-1; 11 bases line up with TRBD2. The ends lost 4 bases at V and 0 bases at J; junction bases unmatched: 11. This CDR3 spans 18 amino acids. Germline CDR1 SQVTM, CDR2 ANQGSEA. The CDR3, as DNA: TGCAGCGTTGTCTCCTTGGGACTAGCGGCGAGCTCCTACAATGAGCAGTTCTTC. Its translation: CSVVSLGLAASSYNEQFF.

This clone was counted between two and nine times. V usage is TRBV7-9 and J usage is TRBJ2-1; tentative D call: TRBD2 (6 bases). The V gene lost 2 bases and the J gene lost 15 bases, with 11 bases spanning the gap. The CDR3 is 11 amino acids. The V gene's germline CDR1 is SEHNR and CDR2 FQNEAQ (reference sequence). CDR3 loop: CASSLRDFLFF. In DNA, the CDR3 is TGTGCCAGCAGCTTAAGGGACTTTCTGTTCTTC.

This clone was counted only a few times. The gene calls are TRBV5-5 and TRBJ2-7; 10 positions agree with TRBD1. Trimming cost V 4 bases and J 4 bases; bases outside gene matches: 11. Germline CDR1 is SGHKS and CDR2 is YYEKEE (reference sequence). There are 16 residues in the CDR3. CDR3: CASSPDGTGVGYEQYF. The CDR3 DNA sequence: TGTGCCAGCAGCCCGGACGGGACAGGGGTTGGGTACGAGCAGTACTTC.